Listed below are T cell receptor beta chains from one sample, sequenced in a study of cytomegalovirus exposure and HLA in healthy donors. The method was immunoSEQ multiplex PCR; TCRdb's version includes in-frame clones alone and lacks a portion of them. The repertoire consists of 77,000 or so clones, with 60% to 80% occurring once and the leading ten covering roughly 7.1%. Sequenced material: PBMCs. Source of these receptors: a woman aged 40 to 50 in good health and CMV-seronegative. Both conserved end residues are part of each CDR3. Only part of the rows carry a size: once, few, many, or a class if the clone is expanded.

cdr3_length	v_call	clone_size	cdr3_aa
15	TRBV28	-	CASSFGLAGGYEQYF
14	TRBV30	-	CAWMRQASNQPQHF
14	TRBV5-6	-	CASSLVSGSDTQYF
17	TRBV7-8	-	CASLGLAGGWGTDTQYF
15	TRBV4-3	-	CASSPTSHPYNEQFF
17	TRBV4-1	-	CASSATSGGAIQETQYF
16	TRBV5-1	once	CASSKRLAGAQETQYF
13	TRBV5-1	-	CASSLVAGPEQFF
16	TRBV5-4	-	CASTRSRGQGNEKLFF
15	TRBV11-2	once	CASSSPSGSYNEQFF
15	TRBV5-4	-	CASSLPAGGRYEQYF
14	TRBV5-6	-	CASSLGQGGRRAFF
15	TRBV27	-	CASCRGGFSTDTQYF
15	TRBV5-3	-	CARSATSGRTYEQFF
15	TRBV6-1	-	CASNAWDRETGELFF
15	TRBV4-3	-	CASSPQGGWYTEAFF
15	TRBV7-2	-	CASSLLQGAGETQYF
14	TRBV25-1	-	CASSASHYNSPLHF
15	TRBV27	-	CASSIDTSSYNEQFF
14	TRBV27	few	CASRQGTANHGYTF
17	TRBV10-3	-	CAIGFAGPHSGANVLTF
15	TRBV7-2	-	CASSLAWPTNYGYTF
11	TRBV19	-	CASSIEETQYF
15	TRBV5-1	-	CASTYGDGVQETQYF
14	TRBV7-9	-	CASSPHQGYGELFF
14	TRBV19	few	CASSLSDYSYEQYF
14	TRBV7-9	-	CASSSGTGTGELFF
15	TRBV14	-	CASSPTVSSYNEQFF
14	TRBV18	-	CASSPQGTYYEQYF
13	TRBV30	-	CAWRGLNTGELFF
14	TRBV10-3	-	CAISESTGKNEQYF
14	TRBV5-1	once	CASSLETGAGEQYF
17	TRBV28	few	CASSSGTSGRGGYEQYF
13	TRBV5-1	-	CASSSRDKETQYF
14	TRBV2	-	CASLRVAGEREQYF
16	TRBV7-9	-	CASSYQMGGLTDTQYF
15	TRBV7-6	-	CASSPGRGIGYEQYF
14	TRBV10-1	-	CAMPLAGDYNEQFF
13	TRBV19	few	CASSKLAGHEQFF
14	TRBV5-4	once	CASSSDSLNTEAFF
15	TRBV27	-	CATQPQGAIGQPQHF
14	TRBV30	-	CAWSADGRTDTQYF
16	TRBV5-4	once	CASSPGGTGMYNEQFF
10	TRBV6-1	-	CASSVSEQYF
17	TRBV10-3	-	CAISESRLAGGPRKQYF
13	TRBV6-8	-	CAGPVSGGCEQYF
13	TRBV9	few	CASSAQGSYGYTF
14	TRBV7-9	-	CASSSRPQRTEAFF
14	TRBV7-9	-	CASSMDRGPQPQHF
12	TRBV7-9	-	CASSNQGYEQYF
12	TRBV29-1	few	CSVDSGGLEAFF
15	TRBV9	few	CASSSRTSVYNEQFF
14	TRBV19	-	CASGQFSSYNEQFF
15	TRBV6-4	-	CASSVSGGDYNEQFF
14	TRBV6-1	-	CASSEGQVVYEQYF